This TCR beta chain was obtained from a study of T cell responses to AZD1222 COVID-19 vaccine. About the study: Second-dose recipients at about 4 or about 12 weeks were treated as one pooled group.

CDR1 SSHAT and CDR2 FNYEAQ come from the germline V gene (reference sequence). This CDR3 is built from 14 residues. Comments on this clone: Its antigen is not known. A junction end diverges from the germline sequence, so it may reflect a read error.

The data were produced by immunoSEQ multiplex PCR, yet TCRdb's version contains in-frame clones alone and is incomplete. There are some 140,000 clones in the sample; 70% to 90% occur only once, and about 5.9% lies in the top ten. General study results and limits: Targeting of unmutated variant regions was reportedly seen in nearly half of spike-specific TCRs. Only a handful of individuals given AZD1222 were seropositive at baseline.

The source material was peripheral blood, sampled on day 0 of AZD1222 vaccination. The clonotype originates from an adult in good health. This chain uses TRBV7-7 with TRBJ2-1, with D perhaps given as TRBD1 or TRBD2 (5 bases each). The CDR3: CASSLAHGGGEQFF. In DNA, the CDR3 is TGTGCTAGCAGCTTAGCGCATGGTGGGGGTGAGCAGTTCTTC.